This T cell receptor beta chain was profiled in a study of blood T cells in healthy people across ages. This clonotype appeared many times. The germline gives CDR1 DFQATT, CDR2 SNEGSKA (reference sequence). Trimming took off 3 bases at V and 1 base at J, with 16 bases between the two ends. The CDR3 has 15 residues. For the second PCR, which ran for 7 to 11 cycles, a sample-barcoded 5' primer and a J-beta primer mix were used. In TCRdb, the 5' RACE reads were re-called with MiXCR into one record per CDR3 protein. This sample yields hundreds of thousands of distinct CDR3 sequences, of which 46% are seen a single time; about a sixth belongs to the top ten.

The chain couples TRBV20-1 to TRBJ2-7; D is unresolved. The sequenced sample was blood. The sequence derives from a man older than 75 in good health. DNA of the CDR3: TGCAGTGCTAGGTTACGTATCCTGTCTTCCTACGAGCAGTACTTC. Its protein product is CSARLRILSSYEQYF.